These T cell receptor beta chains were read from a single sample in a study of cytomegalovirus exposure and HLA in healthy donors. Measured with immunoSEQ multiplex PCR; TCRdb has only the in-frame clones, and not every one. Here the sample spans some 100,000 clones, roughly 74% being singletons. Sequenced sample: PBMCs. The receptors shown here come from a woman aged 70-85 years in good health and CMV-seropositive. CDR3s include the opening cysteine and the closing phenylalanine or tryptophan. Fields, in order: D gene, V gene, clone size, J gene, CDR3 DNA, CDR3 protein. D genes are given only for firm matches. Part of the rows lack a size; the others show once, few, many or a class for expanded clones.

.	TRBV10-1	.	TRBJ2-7	TGCGCCAGCAGTGAGGCCAGGGGTTACGAGCAGTACTTC	CASSEARGYEQYF
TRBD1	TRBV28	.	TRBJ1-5	TGTGCCAGCAGTCCATACAGGGGGAATCAGCCCCAGCATTTT	CASSPYRGNQPQHF
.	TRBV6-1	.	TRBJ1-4	TGTGCCAGCAGTTCGAGACTTGCAACTAATGAAAAACTGTTTTTT	CASSSRLATNEKLFF
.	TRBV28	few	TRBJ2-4	TGTGCCAGCAGCTTACAGGGAACCAAAAACATTCAGTACTTC	CASSLQGTKNIQYF
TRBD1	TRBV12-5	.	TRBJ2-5	TGTGCTAGTGGGCCTGGACAGGCTCGAGAGACCCAGTACTTC	CASGPGQARETQYF
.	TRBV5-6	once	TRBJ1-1	TGTGCCAGCGGGCCAGTTAACACTGAAGCTTTCTTT	CASGPVNTEAFF
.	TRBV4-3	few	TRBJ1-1	TGCGCCAGCAGCCAAGATTCCGGGGAGGGGCACACTGAAGCTTTCTTT	CASSQDSGEGHTEAFF
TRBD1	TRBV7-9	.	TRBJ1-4	TGTGCCAGCAGCCCGGGACAGGGCAATGAAAAACTGTTTTTT	CASSPGQGNEKLFF
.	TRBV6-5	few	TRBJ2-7	TGTGCCAGCAGTACCGGACTATTGTACGAGCAGTACTTC	CASSTGLLYEQYF
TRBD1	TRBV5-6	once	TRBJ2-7	TGTGCCAGCAGCCCGGCCACCGGGACAGTCCCCTACGAGCAGTACTTC	CASSPATGTVPYEQYF